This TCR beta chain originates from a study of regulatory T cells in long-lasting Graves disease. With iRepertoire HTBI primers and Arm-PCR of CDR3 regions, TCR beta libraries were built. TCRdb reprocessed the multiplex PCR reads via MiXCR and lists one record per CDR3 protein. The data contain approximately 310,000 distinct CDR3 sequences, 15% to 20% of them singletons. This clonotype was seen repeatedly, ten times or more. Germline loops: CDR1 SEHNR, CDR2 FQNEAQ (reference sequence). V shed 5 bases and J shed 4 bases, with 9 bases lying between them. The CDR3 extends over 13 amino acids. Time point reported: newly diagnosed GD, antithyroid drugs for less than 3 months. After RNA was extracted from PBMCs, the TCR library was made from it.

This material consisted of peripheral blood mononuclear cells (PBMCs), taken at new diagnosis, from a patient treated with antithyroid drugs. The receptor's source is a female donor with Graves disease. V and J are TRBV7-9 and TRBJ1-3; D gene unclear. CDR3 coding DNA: TGTGCCAGCAGCCACCTTACAGGAAACACCATATATTTT. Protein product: CASSHLTGNTIYF.